This T cell receptor (beta chain) stems from a study of CD8 T cells in Susac syndrome. RNA in amounts of about 0.5 to 1 ug was reverse transcribed with random hexamers. TCRdb fed the immunoSEQ multiplex PCR reads into MiXCR, producing one record per CDR3 protein. The data hold about 150,000 distinct CDR3 sequences, with around 96% observed a single time. Germline assignment: CDR1 SGDLS and CDR2 YYNGEE. Deletions cut 3 bases from V and 11 bases from J, with 20 bases between. The length of the CDR3 is 14 residues. Source material: CD4+ T cells from PBMCs. The chain recombines TRBV9 with TRBJ1-1; a possible D gene is TRBD1 (6 bases). The source of this sequence is a human donor with multiple sclerosis. CDR3 sequence reads: CASSARQAGGGAFF. DNA for the CDR3: TGTGCCAGCAGCGCCCGACAGGCGGGAGGTGGGGCTTTCTTT.